Listed here are 28 T cell receptor beta chains from one sample, sequenced in a study of blood T cell repertoires in COVID-19. Repertoires were generated with immunoSEQ multiplex PCR, while TCRdb's copy carries only in-frame clones and drops some. The sample has 200,000 to 250,000 clones, around four fifths seen once; the top ten hold just over 2.5%. Sequenced sample: peripheral blood. These receptors were obtained from a woman between 65 and 79 years old with active or convalescent COVID-19.

In its sample, this clone was seen a few times. V usage is TRBV11-2 and J usage is TRBJ2-3; unclear D gene. Trimming removed 6 bases at V and 2 bases at J, with 12 bases between. The germline V gene encodes CDR1 SGHAT and CDR2 FQNNGV. The length of the CDR3 is 14 residues. The CDR3 sequence is CASRSGPYTDTQYF. The CDR3 DNA sequence: TGTGCCAGCAGATCAGGTCCTTACACAGATACGCAGTATTTT. Full variable domain (remainder filled in from reference TRBV11-2 and TRBJ2-3): EAGVAQSPRYKIIEKRQSVAFWCNPISGHATLYWYQQILGQGPKLLIQFQNNGVVDDSQLPKDRFSAERLKGVDSTLKIQPAKLEDSAVYLCASRSGPYTDTQYFGPGTRLTVL.

This sequence joins TRBV10-3 and TRBJ2-3; D may be TRBD1 (5 bases). The V end was cut by 4 bases, the J end by 6 bases, with 11 bases between. The germline V gene encodes CDR1 ENHRY and CDR2 SYGVKD. CDR3 length: 13 residues. The CDR3 protein is CAISGAGIDTQYF. The CDR3 DNA sequence: TGTGCCATCAGTGGGGCAGGGATTGATACGCAGTATTTT.

The rearrangement joins TRBV28 to TRBJ1-1; D gene unclear. The CDR3 has 14 residues. Germline V gives CDR1 MDHEN, CDR2 SYDVKM. Trimming cost V 5 bases and J 1 base, with 11 bases left between them. CDR3 nucleotide sequence: TGTGCCAGCAGTCCCACCGGGAGGAACACTGAAGCTTTCTTT. This sequence encodes CASSPTGRNTEAFF.

The chain links TRBV11-2 to TRBJ1-1; 12 positions match TRBD1. With V trimmed by 5 bases and J by 6 bases, 10 bases remained unmatched. The CDR3 runs 16 residues. Germline CDR1 reads SGHAT; CDR2 reads FQNNGV. CDR3 in amino acids: CASSRSGQGARSEAFF. The CDR3 coding sequence is TGTGCCAGCAGCCGATCGGGACAGGGGGCGCGTTCTGAAGCTTTCTTT.

The chain has TRBV3-1 (or the pseudogene TRBV3-2) and TRBJ2-2; maybe TRBD2 (5 bases). The CDR3 is 15 amino acids. CDR1 is LGHDT and CDR2 is YNNKEL in the germline V gene (reference sequence). V lost 5 bases, J lost 4 bases, and 14 bases lay in between. The chain's CDR3 is CASSLAPGVTGELFF. In DNA form, the CDR3 reads TGTGCCAGCAGCTTAGCCCCCGGGGTCACCGGGGAGCTGTTTTTT.

The chain uses TRBV5-8 and TRBJ2-7, with 10 positions matching TRBD1. V was clipped by 5 bases and J by 2 bases; unmatched bases: 7. This CDR3 is 15 amino acids long. Germline CDR1 reads SGHTS; CDR2 reads YDEGEE. The CDR3 loop is CASRKRTGGAYEQYF. CDR3 nucleotides: TGTGCCAGCAGAAAGAGGACAGGGGGAGCCTACGAGCAGTACTTC.

The chain uses TRBV5-1 and TRBJ2-5; TRBD1 is a possible D gene (5 bases). The CDR3 covers 14 residues. V lost 2 bases, J lost 2 bases, and 10 bases lay in between. In germline, CDR1 is SGHRS, CDR2 YFSETQ. The CDR3 DNA reads TGCGCCAGCAGCTTCGACAGAACGCAAGAGACCCAGTACTTC. This sequence encodes CASSFDRTQETQYF.

The chain recombines TRBV6-5 with TRBJ1-5, with D unclear. The CDR3 spans 12 residues. Trimming pared 9 bases from V and 0 bases from J, leaving 6 bases between. Germline lookup yields CDR1 MNHEY and CDR2 SVGAGI. The DNA of the CDR3 is TGTGCCAGTTCGGGTAGCAATCAGCCCCAGCATTTT. This sequence encodes CASSGSNQPQHF.

V and J are TRBV7-6 and TRBJ2-5; 7 positions match TRBD1. Germline CDR1 and CDR2: SGHVS and FNYEAQ. The CDR3 is 16 amino acids. Unmatched junction bases numbered 13, after V lost 5 bases and J lost 4 bases. The CDR3 reads CASSPTPIRQGETQYF. CDR3 DNA sequence: TGTGCCAGCAGCCCCACCCCGATAAGACAGGGAGAGACCCAGTACTTC.

This clone was counted only a few times. The chain has TRBV5-4 and TRBJ2-6; TRBD2 aligns across 11 bases. Germline V CDR1 and CDR2: SGHNT, YYREEE (reference sequence). The junction had 7 bases not matched to a gene; V was cut back by 2 bases and J by 3 bases. The CDR3 loop spans 18 amino acids. The CDR3 region has the DNA TGTGCCAGCAGCTTAATAGGGACTAGCGGTATTGGGGCCAACGTCCTGACTTTC. Translated, it gives CASSLIGTSGIGANVLTF.

The chain recombines TRBV3-1 (or the pseudogene TRBV3-2) with TRBJ1-3; no definite D call. Germline-derived CDR1 and CDR2 are LGHDT and YNNKEL (reference sequence). The ends were cut back, 2 bases at V and 2 bases at J, with 4 bases in the middle. The length of the CDR3 is 13 residues. This CDR3 reads CASSQFAGNTIYF. For the CDR3, the DNA is TGTGCCAGCAGCCAATTCGCTGGAAACACCATATATTTT.

The rearrangement joins TRBV10-3 to TRBJ2-5; 7 nucleotides match TRBD1. The CDR3 extends over 14 amino acids. Germline V lookup: CDR1 ENHRY, CDR2 SYGVKD. V trimming: 4 bases; J trimming: 4 bases; junction bases outside the gene matches: 6. CDR3 nucleotides: TGTGCCATCAGTGGAGAGGGGGCGGGAGAGACCCAGTACTTC. It codes for CAISGEGAGETQYF.

This chain links TRBV5-1 with TRBJ2-1; D may be TRBD2 (6 bases). V was clipped by 1 base and J by 4 bases, with 15 bases between them. The CDR3 extends over 16 amino acids. The germline CDR1 and CDR2 sequences are SGHRS and YFSETQ. The CDR3 reads CASSLIWEAGYNEQFF. CDR3 bases: TGCGCCAGCAGCTTGATTTGGGAGGCCGGGTACAATGAGCAGTTCTTC.

The rearrangement joins TRBV7-2 to TRBJ1-2, with 9 bases identical to TRBD1. Trimming removed 5 bases from V and 5 bases from J; junction bases left unmatched: 6. The CDR3 loop spans 14 amino acids. Germline assignment: CDR1 SGHTA and CDR2 FQGNSA. The CDR3 nucleotides read TGTGCCAGCAGCCCGGACAGGGGAGGGTATGGCTACACCTTC. Its protein is CASSPDRGGYGYTF.

The chain recombines TRBV7-6 with TRBJ2-5; D remains ambiguous. Trimming took 4 bases from V and 0 from J, leaving 3 bases between them. Germline lookup yields CDR1 SGHVS and CDR2 FNYEAQ. The CDR3 has 12 amino acids. As DNA, the CDR3 is TGTGCCAGCAGCTCATACCAAGAGACCCAGTACTTC. This encodes CASSSYQETQYF.

The genes are TRBV27 and TRBJ2-1; a weak D match, TRBD2 (6 bases). Germline-derived CDR1 and CDR2 are MNHEY and SMNVEV (reference sequence). The germline V and J ends were trimmed by 9 bases and 4 bases, with 13 bases remaining between them. The CDR3 sequence is 13 residues long. This CDR3 is CASRREFYNEQFF. The CDR3 region has the DNA TGTGCCAGTCGGAGGGAGTTTTACAATGAGCAGTTCTTC.

The chain links TRBV11-2 to TRBJ2-2; TRBD1 agrees at 8 bases. The CDR3 runs to 16 residues. The V gene end was trimmed by 5 bases and the J gene end by 2 bases; junction bases not matched to a gene: 7. Germline V lookup: CDR1 SGHAT, CDR2 FQNNGV. CDR3 coding DNA: TGTGCCAGCAGCCCGATAGGACAGGGAAACACCGGGGAGCTGTTTTTT. This sequence encodes CASSPIGQGNTGELFF.

This clone was found a few times. The gene calls are TRBV11-2 and TRBJ1-2; perhaps TRBD1 as D (5 bases). Trimming took 6 bases from V and 7 from J, leaving 18 bases between them. CDR3 size: 14 residues. CDR1 is SGHAT and CDR2 is FQNNGV in the germline V gene. This chain's CDR3 is CASSSAWLGGGYTF. The CDR3 region has the DNA TGTGCCAGCAGTTCTGCTTGGCTGGGGGGTGGCTACACCTTC.

J is TRBJ1-2 and V is TRBV14; TRBD1 might be the D (5 bases). Per germline, CDR1 SGHDN and CDR2 FVKESK. This CDR3 region has 12 residues. V was pared by 8 bases and J by 6 bases, with 13 bases between. The CDR3 loop reads CASRSGTHGYTF. DNA of the CDR3: TGTGCCAGCCGGTCTGGGACTCATGGCTACACCTTC.

This chain uses TRBV7-2 with TRBJ2-2; tentative D call: TRBD2 (5 bases). Trimming cost V 0 bases and J 9 bases, with 14 bases left between them. The CDR3 is made up of 15 amino acids. Per germline, CDR1 SGHTA and CDR2 FQGNSA. The CDR3 coding sequence is TGTGCCAGCAGCTTAGCCTTCGGGGTTACAAGGGAGCTGTTTTTT. This encodes CASSLAFGVTRELFF.

This sequence joins TRBV7-3 and TRBJ2-6; weak D call: TRBD1 (6 bases). V was pared by 3 bases and J by 7 bases, with 7 bases between. CDR3 length equals 13 residues. Germline CDR1 SGHTA, CDR2 FQGTGA. CDR3 nucleotide sequence: TGTGCCAGCAGCTTTGGGACAGCCAACGTCCTGACTTTC. Encoded protein: CASSFGTANVLTF.

This clone appeared once. The chain carries TRBV24-1 and TRBJ2-5; 12 nucleotides agree with TRBD2. Per the germline V gene, CDR1 is KGHDR and CDR2 is SFDVKD. V was pared by 3 bases and J by 0 bases, with 4 bases of the junction left unmatched. The CDR3 extends over 17 amino acids. CDR3 nucleotides: TGTGCCACCAGTGATCCGGGACTAGCGGGTTACCAAGAGACCCAGTACTTC. It translates to CATSDPGLAGYQETQYF.

The chain recombines TRBV7-3 with TRBJ2-3, with a possible D match to TRBD1 (6 bases). Trimming took 3 bases from V and 6 from J, leaving 25 bases between them. Germline assignment: CDR1 SGHTA and CDR2 FQGTGA. The CDR3 consists of 18 residues. In nucleotides, the CDR3 is TGTGCCAGCAGCTTGGGGATCATCAGGGGTAGTTGGGGGGATACGCAGTATTTT. Its protein product is CASSLGIIRGSWGDTQYF.

The V and J genes are TRBV7-6 and TRBJ2-2, with 8 bases fitting TRBD2. With V trimmed by 2 bases and J by 6 bases, 5 bases remained unmatched. Germline CDR1 and CDR2: SGHVS and FNYEAQ. There are 15 residues in the CDR3. The CDR3 DNA reads TGTGCCAGCAGCTTACTGACGGGGGGGCCCGGGGAGCTGTTTTTT. This translates into CASSLLTGGPGELFF.

V usage is TRBV6-1 and J usage is TRBJ2-3; 7 bases map to TRBD2. Looked up from germline, CDR1 is MNHNS and CDR2 is SASEGT. The trim removed 1 base at V and 4 bases at J, leaving 8 bases unmatched. The CDR3 spans 16 residues. In DNA form, the CDR3 reads TGTGCCAGCAGTGAAGGTCGGGGAGGGAGGTCAGATACGCAGTATTTT. It codes for CASSEGRGGRSDTQYF.

The chain joins TRBV28 to TRBJ2-3, with TRBD2 as a possible D gene (7 bases). This CDR3 spans 15 amino acids. Germline-derived CDR1 and CDR2 are MDHEN and SYDVKM. Trimming stripped 6 bases from V and 2 bases from J, with 15 bases between. DNA of the CDR3: TGTGCCAGCAGCGCTCAGGGGAGGGCCACAGATACGCAGTATTTT. Encoded protein: CASSAQGRATDTQYF.

The V and J genes are TRBV10-1 and TRBJ2-2, with TRBD1 matching 9 bases. The CDR3 is 15 amino acids. Trimming removed 3 bases from V and 2 bases from J; junction bases left unmatched: 1. CDR1 WNHNN and CDR2 SYGVQD come from the germline V gene (reference sequence). Here the CDR3 reads CASSEQGANTGELFF. CDR3 nucleotide sequence: TGCGCCAGCAGTGAACAGGGGGCAAACACCGGGGAGCTGTTTTTT.

The V call is TRBV5-5, the J call TRBJ1-1, with 9 bases fitting TRBD1. V was clipped by 4 bases and J by 0 bases; unmatched bases: 7. The length of the CDR3 is 16 residues. In germline, CDR1 is SGHKS, CDR2 YYEKEE (reference sequence). The CDR3 spells CASSPRTGALNTEAFF. In DNA form, the CDR3 reads TGTGCCAGCAGCCCTCGGACAGGGGCCCTGAACACTGAAGCTTTCTTT.